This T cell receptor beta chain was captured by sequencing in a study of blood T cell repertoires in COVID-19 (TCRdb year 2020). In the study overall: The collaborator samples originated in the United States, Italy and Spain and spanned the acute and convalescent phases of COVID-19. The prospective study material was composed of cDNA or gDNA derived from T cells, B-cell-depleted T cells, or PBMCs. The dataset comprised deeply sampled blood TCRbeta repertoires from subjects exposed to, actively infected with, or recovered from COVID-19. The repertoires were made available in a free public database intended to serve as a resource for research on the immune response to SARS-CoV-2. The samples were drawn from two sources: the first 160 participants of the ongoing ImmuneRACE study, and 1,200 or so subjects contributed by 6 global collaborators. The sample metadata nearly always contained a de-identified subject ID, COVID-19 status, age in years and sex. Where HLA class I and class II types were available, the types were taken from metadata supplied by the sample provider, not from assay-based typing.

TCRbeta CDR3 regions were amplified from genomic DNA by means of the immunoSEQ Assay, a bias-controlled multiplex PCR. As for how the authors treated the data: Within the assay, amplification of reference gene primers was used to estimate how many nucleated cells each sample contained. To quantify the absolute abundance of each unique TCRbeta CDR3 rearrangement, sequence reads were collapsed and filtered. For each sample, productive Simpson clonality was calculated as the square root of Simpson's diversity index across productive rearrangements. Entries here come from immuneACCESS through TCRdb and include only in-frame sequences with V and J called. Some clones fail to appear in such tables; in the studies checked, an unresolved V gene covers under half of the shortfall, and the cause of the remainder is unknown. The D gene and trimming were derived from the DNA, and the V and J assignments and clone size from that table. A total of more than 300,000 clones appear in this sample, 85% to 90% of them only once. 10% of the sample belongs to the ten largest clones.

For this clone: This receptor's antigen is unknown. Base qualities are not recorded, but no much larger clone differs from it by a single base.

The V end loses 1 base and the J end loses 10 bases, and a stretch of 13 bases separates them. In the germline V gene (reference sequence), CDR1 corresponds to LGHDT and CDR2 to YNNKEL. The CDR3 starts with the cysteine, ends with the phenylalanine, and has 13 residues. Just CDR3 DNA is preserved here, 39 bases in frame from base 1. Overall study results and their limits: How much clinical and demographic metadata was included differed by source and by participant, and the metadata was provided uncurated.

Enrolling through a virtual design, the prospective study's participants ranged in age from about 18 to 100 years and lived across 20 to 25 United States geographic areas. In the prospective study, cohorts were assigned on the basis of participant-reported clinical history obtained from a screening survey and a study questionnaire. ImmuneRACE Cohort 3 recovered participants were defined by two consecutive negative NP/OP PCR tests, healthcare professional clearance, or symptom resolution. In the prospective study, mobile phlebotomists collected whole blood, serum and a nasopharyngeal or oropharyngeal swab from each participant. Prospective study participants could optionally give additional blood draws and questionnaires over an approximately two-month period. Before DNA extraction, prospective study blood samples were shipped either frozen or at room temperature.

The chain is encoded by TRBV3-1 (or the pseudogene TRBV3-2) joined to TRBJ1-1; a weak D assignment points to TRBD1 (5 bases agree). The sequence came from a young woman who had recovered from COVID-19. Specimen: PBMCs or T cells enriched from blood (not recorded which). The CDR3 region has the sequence CASSQAEGLGAFF. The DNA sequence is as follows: TGTGCCAGCAGCCAAGCGGAGGGACTCGGAGCTTTCTTT.